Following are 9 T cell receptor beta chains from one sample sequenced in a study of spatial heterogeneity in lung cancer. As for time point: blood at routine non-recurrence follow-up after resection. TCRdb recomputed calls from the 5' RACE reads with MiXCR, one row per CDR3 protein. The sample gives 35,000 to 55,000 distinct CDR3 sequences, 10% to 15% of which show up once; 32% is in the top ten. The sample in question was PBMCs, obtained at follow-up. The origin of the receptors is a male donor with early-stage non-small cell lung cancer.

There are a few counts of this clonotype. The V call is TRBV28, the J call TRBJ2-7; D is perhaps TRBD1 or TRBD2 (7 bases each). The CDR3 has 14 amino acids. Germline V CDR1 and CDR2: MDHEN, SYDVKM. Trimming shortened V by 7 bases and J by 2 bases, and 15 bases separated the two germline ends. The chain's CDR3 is CASIRAGQTYEQYF. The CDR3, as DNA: TGTGCCAGCATAAGAGCGGGACAGACCTACGAGCAGTACTTC.

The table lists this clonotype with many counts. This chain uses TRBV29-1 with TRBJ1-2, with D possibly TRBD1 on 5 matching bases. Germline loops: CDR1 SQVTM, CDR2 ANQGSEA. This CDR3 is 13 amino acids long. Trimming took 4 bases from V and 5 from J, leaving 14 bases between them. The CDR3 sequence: CSVGRGRGYGYTF. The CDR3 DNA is TGCAGCGTTGGGCGAGGGAGGGGATATGGCTACACCTTC. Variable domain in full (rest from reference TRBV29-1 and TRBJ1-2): SAVISQKPSRDICQRGTSLTIQCQVDSQVTMMFWYRQQPGQSLTLIATANQGSEATYESGFVIDKFPISRPNLTFSTLTVSNMSPEDSSIYLCSVGRGRGYGYTFGSGTRLTVV.

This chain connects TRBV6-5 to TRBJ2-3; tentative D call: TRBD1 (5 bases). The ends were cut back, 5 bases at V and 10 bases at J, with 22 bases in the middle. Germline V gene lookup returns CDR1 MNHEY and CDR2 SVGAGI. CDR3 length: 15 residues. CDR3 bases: TGTGCCAGCAGTCCAGGGCAGGGTGTGGTTTCGGCGCAGTATTTT. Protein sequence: CASSPGQGVVSAQYF.

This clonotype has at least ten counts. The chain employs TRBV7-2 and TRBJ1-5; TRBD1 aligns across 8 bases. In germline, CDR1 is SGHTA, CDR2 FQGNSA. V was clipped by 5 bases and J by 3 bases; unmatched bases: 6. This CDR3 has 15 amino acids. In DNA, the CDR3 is TGTGCCAGCAGCCCGGACAGGGCCAACAATCAGCCCCAGCATTTT. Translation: CASSPDRANNQPQHF. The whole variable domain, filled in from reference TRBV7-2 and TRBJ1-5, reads GAGVSQSPSNKVTEKGKDVELRCDPISGHTALYWYRQSLGQGLEFLIYFQGNSAPDKSGLPSDRFSAERTGGSVSTLTIQRTQQEDSAVYLCASSPDRANNQPQHFGDGTRLSIL.

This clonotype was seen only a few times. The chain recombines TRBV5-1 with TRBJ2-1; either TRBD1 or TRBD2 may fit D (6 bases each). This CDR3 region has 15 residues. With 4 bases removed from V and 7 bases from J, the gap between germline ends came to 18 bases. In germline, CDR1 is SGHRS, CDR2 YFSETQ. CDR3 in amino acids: CASSPLGGRGNEQFF. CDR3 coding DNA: TGCGCCAGCAGCCCCCTGGGGGGCCGGGGGAATGAGCAGTTCTTC.

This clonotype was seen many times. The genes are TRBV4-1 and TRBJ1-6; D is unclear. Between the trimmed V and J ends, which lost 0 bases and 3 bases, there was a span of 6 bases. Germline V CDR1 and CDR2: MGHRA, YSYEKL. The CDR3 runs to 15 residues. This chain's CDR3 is CASSQDRNYNSPLHF. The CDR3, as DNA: TGCGCCAGCAGCCAAGACAGAAACTATAATTCACCCCTCCACTTT.

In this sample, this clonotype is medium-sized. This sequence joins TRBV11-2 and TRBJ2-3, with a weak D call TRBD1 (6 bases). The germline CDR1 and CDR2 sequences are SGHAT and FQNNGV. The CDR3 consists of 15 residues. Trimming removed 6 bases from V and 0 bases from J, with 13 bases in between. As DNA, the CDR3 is TGTGCCAGCAGTCAAGGGGGTCGGAGCACAGATACGCAGTATTTT. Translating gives CASSQGGRSTDTQYF.

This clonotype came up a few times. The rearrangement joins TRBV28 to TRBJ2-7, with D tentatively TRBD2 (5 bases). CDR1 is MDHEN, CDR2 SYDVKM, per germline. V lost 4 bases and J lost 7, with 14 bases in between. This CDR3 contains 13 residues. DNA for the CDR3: TGTGCCAGCAGTTCCGGACCAACGGGGGAGCAGTACTTC. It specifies CASSSGPTGEQYF.

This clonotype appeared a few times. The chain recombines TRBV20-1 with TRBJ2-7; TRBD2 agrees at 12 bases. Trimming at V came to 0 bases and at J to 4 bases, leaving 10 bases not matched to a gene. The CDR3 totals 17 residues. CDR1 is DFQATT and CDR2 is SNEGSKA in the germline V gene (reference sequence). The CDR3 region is CSARDPRLAGDLYEQYF. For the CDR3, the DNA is TGCAGTGCTAGAGATCCCCGACTAGCGGGAGACCTATACGAGCAGTACTTC.